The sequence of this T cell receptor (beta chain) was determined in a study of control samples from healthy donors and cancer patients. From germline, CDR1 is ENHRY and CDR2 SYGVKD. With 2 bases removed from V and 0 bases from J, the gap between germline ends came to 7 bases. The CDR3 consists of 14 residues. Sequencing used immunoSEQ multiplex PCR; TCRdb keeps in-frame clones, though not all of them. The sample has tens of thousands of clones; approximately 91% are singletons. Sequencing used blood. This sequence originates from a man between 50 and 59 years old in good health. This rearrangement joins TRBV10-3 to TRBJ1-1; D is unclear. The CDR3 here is CAISELQMNTEAFF. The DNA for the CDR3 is TGTGCCATCAGTGAGCTTCAGATGAACACTGAAGCTTTCTTT.